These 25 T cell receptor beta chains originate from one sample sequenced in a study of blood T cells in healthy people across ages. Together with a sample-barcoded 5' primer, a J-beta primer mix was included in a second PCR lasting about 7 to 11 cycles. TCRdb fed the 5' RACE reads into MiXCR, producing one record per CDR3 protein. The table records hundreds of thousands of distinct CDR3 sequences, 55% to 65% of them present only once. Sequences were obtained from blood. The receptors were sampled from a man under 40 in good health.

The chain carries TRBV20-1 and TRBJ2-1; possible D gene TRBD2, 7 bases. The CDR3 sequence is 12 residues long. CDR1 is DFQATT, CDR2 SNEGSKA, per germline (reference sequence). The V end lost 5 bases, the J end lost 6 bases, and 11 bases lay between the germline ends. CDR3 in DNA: TGCAGTGCTCTGCGGGGGCCCAATGAGCAGTTCTTC. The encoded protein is CSALRGPNEQFF.

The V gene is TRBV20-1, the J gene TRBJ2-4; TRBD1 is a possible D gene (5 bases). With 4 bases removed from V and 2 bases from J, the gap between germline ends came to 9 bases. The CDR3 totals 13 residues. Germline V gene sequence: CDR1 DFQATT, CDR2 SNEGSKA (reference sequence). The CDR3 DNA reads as TGCAGTGCTACCAGGGAAACCAAAAACATTCAGTACTTC. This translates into CSATRETKNIQYF.

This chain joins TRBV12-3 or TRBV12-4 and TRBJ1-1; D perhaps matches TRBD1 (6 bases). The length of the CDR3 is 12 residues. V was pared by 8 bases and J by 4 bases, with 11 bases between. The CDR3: CASQGRVTEAFF. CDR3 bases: TGTGCCAGCCAGGGGAGGGTCACTGAAGCTTTCTTT.

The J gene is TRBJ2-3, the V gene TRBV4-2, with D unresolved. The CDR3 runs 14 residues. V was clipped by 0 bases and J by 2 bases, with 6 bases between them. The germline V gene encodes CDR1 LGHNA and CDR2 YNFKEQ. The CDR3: CASSQDIDTDTQYF. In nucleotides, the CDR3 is TGTGCCAGCAGCCAAGACATCGACACAGATACGCAGTATTTT.

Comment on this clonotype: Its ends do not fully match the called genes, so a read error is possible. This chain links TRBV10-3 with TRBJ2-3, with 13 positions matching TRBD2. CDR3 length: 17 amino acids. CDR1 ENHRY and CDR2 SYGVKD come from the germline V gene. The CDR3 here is CATSELAGGRRTDTQYF. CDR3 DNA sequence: TGTGCCACCAGTGAACTAGCGGGGGGGCGGCGCACAGATACGCAGTATTTT.

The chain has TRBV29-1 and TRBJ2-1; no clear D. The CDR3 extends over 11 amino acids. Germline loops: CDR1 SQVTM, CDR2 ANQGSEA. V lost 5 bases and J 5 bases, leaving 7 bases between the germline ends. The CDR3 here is CSVIPDNEQFF. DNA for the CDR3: TGCAGCGTTATACCGGACAATGAGCAGTTCTTC.

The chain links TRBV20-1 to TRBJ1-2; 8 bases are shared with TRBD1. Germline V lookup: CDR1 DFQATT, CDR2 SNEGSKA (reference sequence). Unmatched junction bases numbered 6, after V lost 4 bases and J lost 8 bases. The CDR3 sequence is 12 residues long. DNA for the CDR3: TGCAGTGCTATTGACAGGGGCGAAGGCTACACCTTC. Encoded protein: CSAIDRGEGYTF.

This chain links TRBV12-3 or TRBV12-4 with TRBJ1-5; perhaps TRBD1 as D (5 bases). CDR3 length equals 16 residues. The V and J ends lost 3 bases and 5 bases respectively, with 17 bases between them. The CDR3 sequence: CASSFSGGGLYQPQHF. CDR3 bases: TGTGCCAGCAGTTTCTCCGGGGGGGGATTATATCAGCCCCAGCATTTT.

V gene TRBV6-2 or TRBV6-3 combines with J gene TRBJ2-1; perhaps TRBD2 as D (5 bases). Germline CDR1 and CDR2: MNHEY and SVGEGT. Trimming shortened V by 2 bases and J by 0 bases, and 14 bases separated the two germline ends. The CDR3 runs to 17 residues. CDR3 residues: CASSYIEGESSYNEQFF. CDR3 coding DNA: TGTGCCAGCAGTTACATCGAGGGAGAAAGCTCCTACAATGAGCAGTTCTTC.

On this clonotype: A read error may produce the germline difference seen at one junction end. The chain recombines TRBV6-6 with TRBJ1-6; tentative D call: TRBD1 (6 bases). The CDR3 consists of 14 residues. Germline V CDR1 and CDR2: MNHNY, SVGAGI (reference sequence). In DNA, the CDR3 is TGTGCCAGCAGGTGGGATCAGGGGAACTCACTCCTCCACTTT. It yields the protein CASRWDQGNSLLHF.

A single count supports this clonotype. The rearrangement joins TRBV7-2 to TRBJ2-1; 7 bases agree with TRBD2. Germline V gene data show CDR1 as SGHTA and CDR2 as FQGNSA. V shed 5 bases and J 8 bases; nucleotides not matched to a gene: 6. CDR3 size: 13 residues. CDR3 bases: TGTGCCAGCAGCACCTTAAGCGGGGATGAGCAGTTCTTC. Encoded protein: CASSTLSGDEQFF.

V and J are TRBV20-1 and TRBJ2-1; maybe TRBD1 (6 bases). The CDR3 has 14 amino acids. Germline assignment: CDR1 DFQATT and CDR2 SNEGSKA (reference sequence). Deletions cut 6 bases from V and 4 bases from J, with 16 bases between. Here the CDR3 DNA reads TGCAGTGCCCTTGCCGGACAGCTTTACAATGAGCAGTTCTTC. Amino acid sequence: CSALAGQLYNEQFF.

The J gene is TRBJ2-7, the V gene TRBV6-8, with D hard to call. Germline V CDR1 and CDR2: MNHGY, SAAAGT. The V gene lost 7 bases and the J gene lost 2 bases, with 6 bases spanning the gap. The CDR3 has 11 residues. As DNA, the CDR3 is TGTGCCAGCAACAGTCCCTACGAGCAGTACTTC. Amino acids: CASNSPYEQYF.

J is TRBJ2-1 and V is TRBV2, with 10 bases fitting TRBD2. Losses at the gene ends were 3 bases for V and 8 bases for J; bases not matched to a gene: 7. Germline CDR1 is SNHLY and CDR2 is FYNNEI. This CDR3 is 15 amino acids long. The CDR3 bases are TGTGCCAGCAGTGAGGCTAGCGGGGGAGGCCATGAGCAGTTCTTC. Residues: CASSEASGGGHEQFF.

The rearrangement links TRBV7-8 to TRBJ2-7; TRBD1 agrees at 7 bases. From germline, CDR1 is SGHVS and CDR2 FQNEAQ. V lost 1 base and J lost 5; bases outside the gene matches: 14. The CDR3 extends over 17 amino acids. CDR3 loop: CASSLGAGGRPSHEQYF. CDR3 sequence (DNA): TGTGCCAGCAGCTTAGGGGCAGGGGGAAGACCCTCGCACGAGCAGTACTTC. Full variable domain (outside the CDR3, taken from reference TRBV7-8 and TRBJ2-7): GAGVSQSPRYKVAKRGQDVALRCDPISGHVSLFWYQQALGQGPEFLTYFQNEAQLDKSGLPSDRFFAERPEGSVSTLKIQRTQQEDSAVYLCASSLGAGGRPSHEQYFGPGTRLTVT.

CDR3 nucleotides: TGTGCCAGCAGCTTCCGGAGTACTAGCGGATACAATGAGCAGTTCTTC. It is translated as CASSFRSTSGYNEQFF. The gene calls are TRBV9 and TRBJ2-1; 8 nucleotides agree with TRBD2. Germline assignment: CDR1 SGDLS and CDR2 YYNGEE. This CDR3 has 16 residues. The V and J ends lost 4 bases and 4 bases, in that order; junction bases with no gene match: 10. The whole variable domain, filled in from reference TRBV9 and TRBJ2-1, reads DSGVTQTPKHLITATGQRVTLRCSPRSGDLSVYWYQQSLDQGLQFLIQYYNGEERAKGNILERFSAQQFPDLHSELNLSSLELGDSALYFCASSFRSTSGYNEQFFGPGTRLTVL.

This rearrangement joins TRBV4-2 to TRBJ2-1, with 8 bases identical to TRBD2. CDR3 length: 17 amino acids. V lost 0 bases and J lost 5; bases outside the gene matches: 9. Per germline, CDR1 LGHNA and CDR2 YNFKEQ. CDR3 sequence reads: CASSQDPAGGMDNEQFF. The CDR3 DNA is TGTGCCAGCAGCCAAGATCCGGCGGGGGGCATGGACAATGAGCAGTTCTTC.

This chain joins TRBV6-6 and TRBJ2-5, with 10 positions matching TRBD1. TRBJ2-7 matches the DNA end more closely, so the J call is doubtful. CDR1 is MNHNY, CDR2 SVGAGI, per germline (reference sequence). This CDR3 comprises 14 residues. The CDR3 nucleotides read TGTGCCAGCAGTCATGACAGGGGGCGGGACGAGCAGTACTTC. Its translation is CASSHDRGRDEQYF.

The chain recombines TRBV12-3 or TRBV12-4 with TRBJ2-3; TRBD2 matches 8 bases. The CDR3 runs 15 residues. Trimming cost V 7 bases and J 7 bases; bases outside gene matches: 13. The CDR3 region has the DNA TGTGCCAGCATCTCTGTGGGACTAGGGGGATATACGCAGTATTTT. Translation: CASISVGLGGYTQYF.

For the CDR3, the DNA is TGTGCCAGCAGCCGCGACCCATACGAGCAGTACTTC. This encodes CASSRDPYEQYF. The chain combines TRBV6-2 or TRBV6-3 with TRBJ2-7; no definite D call. Germline V lookup: CDR1 MNHEY, CDR2 SVGEGT. Trimming stripped 6 bases from V and 4 bases from J, with 10 bases between. The CDR3 runs 12 residues.

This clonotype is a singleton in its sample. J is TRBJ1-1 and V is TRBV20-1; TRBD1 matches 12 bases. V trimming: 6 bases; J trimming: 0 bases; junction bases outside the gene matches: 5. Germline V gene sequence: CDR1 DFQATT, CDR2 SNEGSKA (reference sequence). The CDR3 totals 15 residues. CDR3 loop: CSAGGDRGLNTEAFF. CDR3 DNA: TGCAGTGCGGGGGGGGACAGGGGGCTGAACACTGAAGCTTTCTTT.

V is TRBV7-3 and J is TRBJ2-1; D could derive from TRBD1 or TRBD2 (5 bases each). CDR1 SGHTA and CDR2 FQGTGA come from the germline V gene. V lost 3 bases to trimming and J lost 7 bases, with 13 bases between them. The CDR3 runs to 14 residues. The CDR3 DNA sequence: TGTGCCAGCAGCTTTGCAGGGACGGGAAATGAGCAGTTCTTC. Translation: CASSFAGTGNEQFF.

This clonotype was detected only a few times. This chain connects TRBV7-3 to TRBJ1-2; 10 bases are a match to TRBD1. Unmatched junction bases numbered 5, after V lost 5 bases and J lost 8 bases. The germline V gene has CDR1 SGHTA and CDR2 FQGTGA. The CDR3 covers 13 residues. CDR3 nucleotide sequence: TGTGCCAGCAGCCAGGGGACAGGGGAAGGCTACACCTTC. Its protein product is CASSQGTGEGYTF.

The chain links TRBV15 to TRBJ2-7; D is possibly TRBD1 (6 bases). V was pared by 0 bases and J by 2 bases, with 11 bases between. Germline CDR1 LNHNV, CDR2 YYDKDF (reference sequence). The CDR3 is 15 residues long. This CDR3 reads CATSRDSRGPYEQYF. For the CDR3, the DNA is TGTGCCACCAGCAGAGATAGCAGGGGCCCCTACGAGCAGTACTTC.

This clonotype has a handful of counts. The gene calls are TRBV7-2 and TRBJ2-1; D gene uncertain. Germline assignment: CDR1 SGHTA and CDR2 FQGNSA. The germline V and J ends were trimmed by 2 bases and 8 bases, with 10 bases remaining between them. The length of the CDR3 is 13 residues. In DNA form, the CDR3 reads TGTGCCAGCAGCTTAAGAAAGGATGATGAGCAGTTCTTC. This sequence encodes CASSLRKDDEQFF.